This passage covers 17 T cell receptor beta chains from one sample sequenced in a study of molecular identifiers for immune sequencing clone quantification. Via MiXCR, TCRdb re-called the PCR reads, giving one row per CDR3 protein. In the table there are some 320,000 distinct CDR3 sequences, 20% to 25% of which are singletons. Source material: naive CD8+ T cells from blood, with Jurkat cell RNA spiked in. The subset: FACS-sorted CD8+CD4-CCR7+CD45RA+ naive T cells. Receptors were obtained from a human donor in good health. Some libraries in this study had Jurkat cell RNA spiked in.

There are many counts of this clonotype. The V gene is TRBV4-1, the J gene TRBJ2-1; 7 nucleotides match TRBD2. This CDR3 contains 16 residues. Germline V gene data show CDR1 as MGHRA and CDR2 as YSYEKL. The ends lost 2 bases at V and 0 bases at J; junction bases unmatched: 4. CDR3 region: CASSQKAGSSYNEQFF. CDR3 DNA sequence: TGCGCCAGCAGCCAAAAAGCGGGGAGCTCCTACAATGAGCAGTTCTTC.

This clonotype was counted ten times or more. The chain uses TRBV4-2 and TRBJ2-1, with D uncertain. Trimming took off 0 bases at V and 2 bases at J, with 8 bases between the two ends. The CDR3 covers 15 residues. CDR1 and CDR2 from the germline V gene are LGHNA and YNFKEQ. This CDR3 reads CASSQETTPYNEQFF. In DNA form, the CDR3 reads TGTGCCAGCAGCCAAGAAACTACTCCCTACAATGAGCAGTTCTTC.

A remark on this clonotype: Sequence at one end of the junction differs from germline and may be a read error. The V and J genes are TRBV6-6 and TRBJ2-2; TRBD2 matches at 7 bases. This CDR3 is 18 amino acids long. Germline-derived CDR1 and CDR2 are MNHNY and SVGAGI (reference sequence). The CDR3 sequence is CASSPPQRGPRATGELVF. The CDR3 nucleotides read TGTGCCAGCAGTCCACCTCAGCGGGGTCCCCGGGCGACCGGGGAGTTGGTTTTT.

This clonotype was observed at least ten times. The genes are TRBV7-6 and TRBJ1-1, with unresolved D. The CDR3 runs to 13 residues. The V end lost 1 base, the J end lost 1 base, and 4 bases lay between the germline ends. CDR1 and CDR2 from the germline V gene are SGHVS and FNYEAQ. CDR3 DNA sequence: TGTGCCAGCAGCTTAGAGCAGAACACTGAAGCTTTCTTT. It translates to CASSLEQNTEAFF.

This clonotype was counted many times. The J gene is TRBJ2-7, the V gene TRBV30; TRBD2 matches at 10 bases. Germline V lookup: CDR1 GTSNPN, CDR2 SVGIG (reference sequence). This CDR3 contains 13 residues. Trimming removed 3 bases from V and 2 bases from J; junction bases left unmatched: 1. CDR3 region: CAWSLAGAYEQYF. The CDR3, as DNA: TGTGCCTGGAGCCTAGCGGGGGCCTACGAGCAGTACTTC.

This clonotype was counted many times. V gene TRBV6-6 combines with J gene TRBJ2-1; no clear D. CDR3 length: 13 residues. Germline lookup yields CDR1 MNHNY and CDR2 SVGAGI (reference sequence). Trimming left V 0 bases short and J 10 bases short, with 10 bases between. The CDR3 sequence is CASSYSWGWEQFF. The CDR3 DNA reads TGTGCCAGCAGTTACTCTTGGGGATGGGAGCAGTTCTTC.

This clonotype occurred many times. The chain combines TRBV28 with TRBJ1-4, with TRBD1 identical over 8 bases. V lost 5 bases, J lost 2 bases, and 7 bases stayed unmatched. CDR3 length equals 16 residues. Per germline, CDR1 MDHEN and CDR2 SYDVKM. The chain's CDR3 is CASSMYQGATNEKLFF. Here the CDR3 DNA reads TGTGCCAGCAGTATGTACCAGGGGGCGACTAATGAAAAACTGTTTTTT.

At least ten counts were recorded for this clonotype. The rearrangement links TRBV5-1 to TRBJ2-1, with 8 bases matching TRBD2. CDR1 and CDR2 from the germline V gene are SGHRS and YFSETQ. With 0 bases clipped from V and 10 bases from J, the junction kept 6 bases outside the gene matches. The CDR3 spans 14 residues. The CDR3 DNA follows: TGCGCCAGCAGCTTGGAGGGGCTAGCGGGCGAGCAGTTCTTC. Translation: CASSLEGLAGEQFF.

In this sample, this clonotype turned up a few times. DNA for the CDR3: TGCGCCAGCAGCAGGGTTGGAAGCAATCAGCCCCAGCATTTT. This encodes CASSRVGSNQPQHF. The V call is TRBV4-1, the J call TRBJ1-5; D remains ambiguous. The ends were cut back, 5 bases at V and 1 base at J, with 9 bases in the middle. Germline loops: CDR1 MGHRA, CDR2 YSYEKL. The CDR3 length is 14 residues.

This clonotype was counted between two and nine times. This chain connects TRBV19 to TRBJ2-7; D may be TRBD1 (6 bases). The germline gives CDR1 LNHDA, CDR2 SQIVND (reference sequence). This CDR3 spans 12 amino acids. Between the trimmed V and J ends, which lost 3 bases and 6 bases, there was a span of 9 bases. The CDR3 reads CASSMGASEQYF. CDR3 sequence (DNA): TGTGCCAGTAGTATGGGGGCCAGCGAGCAGTACTTC. Full variable domain (remainder filled in from reference TRBV19 and TRBJ2-7): DGGITQSPKYLFRKEGQNVTLSCEQNLNHDAMYWYRQDPGQGLRLIYYSQIVNDFQKGDIAEGYSVSREKKESFPLTVTSAQKNPTAFYLCASSMGASEQYFGPGTRLTVT.

The chain combines TRBV7-9 with TRBJ2-3, with D uncertain. The CDR3 contains 15 residues. Germline V gene lookup returns CDR1 SEHNR and CDR2 FQNEAQ (reference sequence). V was cut by 6 bases and J by 2 bases, with 15 bases left in between. CDR3 DNA sequence: TGTGCCAGCAGAGCTGAACCGCTAAACACAGATACGCAGTATTTT. Protein: CASRAEPLNTDTQYF.

The sample holds a few counts of this clonotype. V usage is TRBV12-3 or TRBV12-4 and J usage is TRBJ2-1; tentatively, D is TRBD1 or TRBD2 (5 bases each). The CDR3 length is 14 residues. Trimming removed 6 bases from V and 5 bases from J, with 14 bases in between. The CDR3 is CASSPGPINNEQFF. The CDR3 DNA reads TGTGCCAGCAGCCCGGGACCTATTAACAATGAGCAGTTCTTC.

This clonotype has only a few counts. The chain uses TRBV20-1 and TRBJ2-3, with TRBD2 matching 15 bases. V shed 6 bases, J shed 2 bases, and the junction held 6 bases outside the gene matches. This CDR3 spans 16 amino acids. Germline V gene sequence: CDR1 DFQATT, CDR2 SNEGSKA (reference sequence). CDR3 DNA sequence: TGCAGTGCCCGCGGACTAGCGGGGGGGCCCACAGATACGCAGTATTTT. It is translated as CSARGLAGGPTDTQYF.

A note on this clonotype: One base away lies a much larger clone, so this may be a sequencing read error. This chain links TRBV12-3 or TRBV12-4 with TRBJ2-3, with D unclear. This CDR3 has 18 amino acids. The CDR3 DNA follows: TGTGCCAGCAGTTTAGTGGCTACTACAACTCCAAGCACAGATGCGCAGTATTTT. This codes for CASSLVATTTPSTDAQYF.

There are a few counts of this clonotype. This chain links TRBV4-1 with TRBJ1-1; D not certain. The CDR3 length is 15 residues. Germline-derived CDR1 and CDR2 are MGHRA and YSYEKL. Trimming shortened V by 4 bases and J by 0 bases, and 12 bases separated the two germline ends. In nucleotides, the CDR3 is TGCGCCAGCAGCCCCCTGGGCAGCGTGAACACTGAAGCTTTCTTT. Translated: CASSPLGSVNTEAFF.

Concerning this clonotype: It may be a read error: a sequence one base away is much more abundant. This CDR3 is missing its conserved last phenylalanine or tryptophan, likely due to a read error. J is TRBJ2-3 and V is TRBV7-6; D is unclear. V was clipped by 0 bases and J by 1 base, with 5 bases between them. CDR3 size: 14 residues. From germline, CDR1 is SGHVS and CDR2 FNYEAQ. This chain's CDR3 is CASSLALGTDTQYL. The CDR3 region has the DNA TGTGCCAGCAGCTTAGCATTGGGCACAGATACGCAGTATCTT.

With respect to this clonotype: This may come from a read error, since a much larger clone is one base off. The chain recombines TRBV9 with TRBJ2-7, with 7 nucleotides matching TRBD1. This CDR3 spans 14 amino acids. The V gene's germline CDR1 is SGDLS and CDR2 YYNGEE. V was pared by 4 bases and J by 3 bases, with 7 bases of the junction left unmatched. The CDR3 loop is CASSIGGRGYEQYF. In nucleotides, the CDR3 is TGTGCCAGCAGCATAGGGGGCAGGGGCTACGAGCAGTACTTC.